The 13 T cell receptor beta chains below were found in one sample sequenced in a study of T cell changes during pregnancy in multiple sclerosis. The assay was immunoSEQ multiplex PCR, and TCRdb's table has in-frame clones only and misses some. There are 50,000 to 70,000 clones in the sample; about 91% occur only once, and approximately 5.7% lies in the top ten. Here the sequenced sample was CD8+ T cells from peripheral blood mononuclear cells, taken before pregnancy. These receptors originate from a female donor with multiple sclerosis, enrolled in a pregnancy study.

This chain connects TRBV28 to TRBJ1-1, with TRBD1 matching over 8 bases. This CDR3 has 15 residues. V gave up 6 bases and J gave up 6 bases; unmatched junction bases: 12. The germline gives CDR1 MDHEN, CDR2 SYDVKM. The CDR3 region is CASRHQGALGPEAFF. DNA for the CDR3: TGTGCCAGCAGACATCAGGGGGCGTTGGGCCCTGAAGCTTTCTTT.

This CDR3 is CASSTGLEQYF. The CDR3 coding sequence is TGTGCCAGCAGTACCGGACTCGAGCAGTACTTC. The chain links TRBV27 to TRBJ2-7; possibly TRBD2 for D (5 bases). This CDR3 has 11 amino acids. V was shortened by 5 bases and J by 6 bases, with 8 bases between the two germline ends. Germline V lookup: CDR1 MNHEY, CDR2 SMNVEV (reference sequence).

The gene calls are TRBV19 and TRBJ2-7; 8 positions match TRBD1. Per germline, CDR1 LNHDA and CDR2 SQIVND (reference sequence). CDR3 length: 15 residues. With 2 bases clipped from V and 6 bases from J, the junction kept 9 bases outside the gene matches. The CDR3 sequence is CASSIRGGQGFEQYF. Written as DNA, the CDR3 is TGTGCCAGTAGTATACGGGGAGGACAGGGTTTCGAGCAGTACTTC. Supplemented by reference TRBV19 and TRBJ2-7, the full variable domain reads DGGITQSPKYLFRKEGQNVTLSCEQNLNHDAMYWYRQDPGQGLRLIYYSQIVNDFQKGDIAEGYSVSREKKESFPLTVTSAQKNPTAFYLCASSIRGGQGFEQYFGPGTRLTVT.

The rearrangement uses TRBV27 and TRBJ2-7, with TRBD1 matching 8 bases. Trimming removed 5 bases from V and 3 bases from J; junction bases left unmatched: 12. The germline V gene has CDR1 MNHEY and CDR2 SMNVEV (reference sequence). CDR3 length: 16 amino acids. CDR3 sequence reads: CASSLSAGTGDYEQYF. The CDR3 DNA reads TGTGCCAGCAGTCTCAGCGCCGGGACAGGCGACTACGAGCAGTACTTC.

This chain links TRBV2 with TRBJ1-2; 7 nucleotides line up with TRBD1. The CDR3 length is 16 residues. Germline trimming cut 6 bases from V and 5 bases from J; bases unmatched to any gene: 15. Germline CDR1 SNHLY, CDR2 FYNNEI. The CDR3 is CASSGLQGSRGYGYTF. The CDR3 nucleotides are TGTGCCAGCAGCGGATTACAGGGTTCCAGGGGGTATGGCTACACCTTC.

The chain joins TRBV29-1 to TRBJ2-3; 7 nucleotides match TRBD1. CDR3 length equals 14 residues. Looked up from germline, CDR1 is SQVTM and CDR2 is ANQGSEA. Losses at the gene ends were 5 bases for V and 2 bases for J; bases not matched to a gene: 7. In nucleotides, the CDR3 is TGCAGCGTTCCGAGAGGGACAGTCACAGATACGCAGTATTTT. This codes for CSVPRGTVTDTQYF.

A few counts support this clone. The genes are TRBV7-9 and TRBJ1-5; TRBD1 is a possible D gene (6 bases). Trimming removed 5 bases at V and 6 bases at J, with 17 bases between. This CDR3 contains 15 residues. Germline CDR1 reads SEHNR; CDR2 reads FQNEAQ (reference sequence). CDR3 DNA sequence: TGTGCCAGCAGCACCTCCGACAGGTACGGTCAGCCCCAGCATTTT. Translated: CASSTSDRYGQPQHF. Together with reference TRBV7-9 and TRBJ1-5, the CDR3 gives the full variable domain: DTGVSQNPRHKITKRGQNVTFRCDPISEHNRLYWYRQTLGQGPEFLTYFQNEAQLEKSRLLSDRFSAERPKGSFSTLEIQRTEQGDSAMYLCASSTSDRYGQPQHFGDGTRLSIL.

The chain combines TRBV6-8 with TRBJ2-2; 7 bases are shared with TRBD2. V lost 4 bases, J lost 4 bases, and 18 bases stayed unmatched. Germline V gene sequence: CDR1 MNHGY, CDR2 SAAAGT. The CDR3 contains 19 residues. CDR3 bases: TGTGCCAGCAGTTCTCACCCTAGTGGGGGGGAAGCATCCACCGGGGAGCTGTTTTTT. This codes for CASSSHPSGGEASTGELFF.

The rearrangement uses TRBV2 and TRBJ2-5; 9 positions match TRBD1. The length of the CDR3 is 15 residues. The germline V gene encodes CDR1 SNHLY and CDR2 FYNNEI. V shed 4 bases, J shed 11 bases, and the junction held 14 bases outside the gene matches. This chain's CDR3 is CASSAWDRDVREQYF. CDR3 sequence (DNA): TGTGCCAGCAGTGCCTGGGACAGGGACGTACGGGAGCAGTACTTC.

The rearrangement links TRBV9 to TRBJ2-2, with D hard to call. Germline-derived CDR1 and CDR2 are SGDLS and YYNGEE. V lost 4 bases to trimming and J lost 0 bases, with 13 bases between them. The length of the CDR3 is 16 residues. CDR3 protein: CASSSNPGSNTGELFF. CDR3 bases: TGTGCCAGCAGCTCCAATCCGGGTTCGAACACCGGGGAGCTGTTTTTT.

The CDR3 coding sequence is TGTGCCAGCAGCTTAGACAGGGGCCCGATAGGCTACACCTTC. It specifies CASSLDRGPIGYTF. The chain carries TRBV13 and TRBJ1-2, with TRBD1 identical over 7 bases. Germline-derived CDR1 and CDR2 are PRHDT and FYEKMQ (reference sequence). Unmatched junction bases numbered 7, after V lost 1 base and J lost 8 bases. The CDR3 runs 14 residues.

The chain carries TRBV9 and TRBJ1-2, with D possibly TRBD1 on 5 matching bases. Trimming shortened V by 1 base and J by 1 base, and 11 bases separated the two germline ends. The germline V gene has CDR1 SGDLS and CDR2 YYNGEE. This CDR3 comprises 15 residues. CDR3 DNA sequence: TGTGCCAGCAGCGTAACAGGAGATCTTAACTATGGCTACACCTTC. It yields the protein CASSVTGDLNYGYTF.

A note on this clone: Distinct nucleotide sequences in the sample also encode this CDR3. J is TRBJ1-1 and V is TRBV4-1, with D perhaps matching TRBD1 (6 bases). The CDR3 runs to 13 residues. Looked up from germline, CDR1 is MGHRA and CDR2 is YSYEKL. V was shortened by 3 bases and J by 5 bases, with 10 bases between the two germline ends. As DNA, the CDR3 is TGCGCCAGCAGCCACAGGGGTTTGACTGAAGCTTTCTTT. This sequence encodes CASSHRGLTEAFF.